Each of the 11 T cell receptor beta chains below was sequenced from the same sample in a study of blood T cell repertoires in COVID-19. Data came from immunoSEQ multiplex PCR; TCRdb stores just in-frame clones and leaves some out. This sample yields around 280,000 clones, of which around 88% are seen a single time; approximately 2% belongs to the top ten. The sample taken for sequencing was peripheral blood. The source is a woman in her twenties or thirties who had recovered from COVID-19.

With regard to this clone: Other DNA sequences of this sample code for an identical CDR3. The V gene is TRBV9, the J gene TRBJ2-3; the match to TRBD2 covers 10 bases. J gave up 3 bases and V 2 bases, and 0 bases lay outside the gene matches. The CDR3 extends over 14 amino acids. Germline V gene lookup returns CDR1 SGDLS and CDR2 YYNGEE. CDR3: CASSVTSGTDTQYF. The CDR3, as DNA: TGTGCCAGCAGCGTGACTAGCGGGACAGATACGCAGTATTTT. Combining the CDR3 with reference TRBV9 and TRBJ2-3 gives the whole variable domain DSGVTQTPKHLITATGQRVTLRCSPRSGDLSVYWYQQSLDQGLQFLIQYYNGEERAKGNILERFSAQQFPDLHSELNLSSLELGDSALYFCASSVTSGTDTQYFGPGTRLTVL.

J is TRBJ1-1 and V is TRBV29-1, with 11 bases aligning to TRBD1. The CDR3 is made up of 13 amino acids. Germline assignment: CDR1 SQVTM and CDR2 ANQGSEA. The CDR3 region is CSWGQGEGTEAFF. The CDR3 DNA follows: TGCAGTTGGGGACAGGGGGAGGGGACTGAAGCTTTCTTT.

This CDR3 reads CASSLDREGYTF. In nucleotides, the CDR3 is TGCGCCAGCAGCTTGGACAGGGAGGGCTACACCTTC. The rearrangement links TRBV5-1 to TRBJ1-2, with D maybe TRBD1 (6 bases). Germline V gene data show CDR1 as SGHRS and CDR2 as YFSETQ. The V end lost 0 bases, the J end lost 8 bases, and 8 bases lay between the germline ends. This CDR3 is built from 12 residues.

CDR3 coding DNA: TGTGCCAGCAGCTCATCAGGGATCTACGAGCAGTACTTC. Protein: CASSSSGIYEQYF. The chain recombines TRBV11-2 with TRBJ2-7, with a tentative D call TRBD1 (5 bases). V was cut by 4 bases and J by 3 bases, with 10 bases left in between. CDR3 length equals 13 residues. The germline gives CDR1 SGHAT, CDR2 FQNNGV.

The chain combines TRBV28 with TRBJ2-1; TRBD2 matches 8 bases. The germline gives CDR1 MDHEN, CDR2 SYDVKM. Trimming took 7 bases from V and 4 from J; bases not matched to a gene: 6. This CDR3 has 14 amino acids. CDR3 in DNA: TGTGCCAGCAAGGGAAGCGGGGGTTACAATGAGCAGTTCTTC. Translation: CASKGSGGYNEQFF.

CDR3 bases: TGTGCCAGCCGGGGGGTTACGGACACCATATATTTT. Translated, it gives CASRGVTDTIYF. This chain links TRBV7-9 with TRBJ1-3; a weak D match, TRBD1 (5 bases). Germline assignment: CDR1 SEHNR and CDR2 FQNEAQ (reference sequence). V was cut by 8 bases and J by 8 bases, with 13 bases left in between. CDR3 size: 12 residues.

This clone was observed a few times. The rearrangement links TRBV4-1 to TRBJ1-1; 8 positions match TRBD1. Germline loops: CDR1 MGHRA, CDR2 YSYEKL. CDR3 length: 15 amino acids. V trimming: 6 bases; J trimming: 4 bases; junction bases outside the gene matches: 10. The CDR3 region is CASRYGQGQSTEAFF. CDR3 sequence (DNA): TGCGCCAGCAGATACGGACAGGGACAAAGCACTGAAGCTTTCTTT.

This chain uses TRBV4-1 with TRBJ1-4; possibly TRBD1 for D (6 bases). The ends were cut back, 6 bases at V and 8 bases at J, with 16 bases in the middle. The CDR3 is 14 amino acids. Looked up from germline, CDR1 is MGHRA and CDR2 is YSYEKL. CDR3 loop: CASSLDRIWEKLFF. The CDR3 bases are TGCGCCAGCAGTCTAGACAGGATTTGGGAAAAACTGTTTTTT.

There are a few counts of this clone. The chain joins TRBV7-2 to TRBJ2-5, with 7 bases aligning to TRBD2. The CDR3 runs to 17 residues. Trimming cost V 1 base and J 5 bases; bases outside gene matches: 13. In germline, CDR1 is SGHTA, CDR2 FQGNSA. The CDR3 reads CASSLDGRGRAGETQYF. DNA of the CDR3: TGTGCCAGCAGCTTAGATGGTAGAGGGAGGGCCGGCGAGACCCAGTACTTC.

This clone was observed many times. The chain couples TRBV9 to TRBJ2-1; maybe TRBD1 (5 bases). The germline gives CDR1 SGDLS, CDR2 YYNGEE. The CDR3 covers 14 residues. V was trimmed by 4 bases and J by 10 bases, leaving 18 bases between them. CDR3 sequence (DNA): TGTGCCAGCAGCACTGGACAATACCTAGGAGAGCAGTTCTTC. Amino acids: CASSTGQYLGEQFF.

This sequence joins TRBV5-6 and TRBJ1-3; D remains ambiguous. V was cut by 2 bases and J by 2 bases, with 11 bases left in between. Germline V gene lookup returns CDR1 SGHDT and CDR2 YYEEEE. The CDR3 is 15 residues long. Here the CDR3 DNA reads TGTGCCAGCAGCTTCGGGGTGCTCACTGGAAACACCATATATTTT. Translating it yields CASSFGVLTGNTIYF.